Listed here is a single TCR beta chain. The source of the sample is a study of blood T cell repertoires in COVID-19. Study background: COVID-19 samples collected from the United States, Italy and Spain covered acute and convalescent phases. PBMCs, B-cell-depleted T cells, or T cells provided the cDNA or gDNA that made up the material.

CDR1 is SGDLS and CDR2 is YYNGEE in the germline V gene. V lost 2 bases and J lost 4, with 12 bases in between. CDR3 size: 14 residues. Per the original methods: Cell counts per sample came from amplifying reference gene primers. The repertoire was sequenced with immunoSEQ multiplex PCR; TCRdb's copy has only in-frame clones and lacks some. V and J calls plus clone size are reproduced from that table; the DNA served to infer D and trimming. Counted here are about 160,000 clones, approximately 84% occurring once; the ten biggest clones make up roughly 7.7%. The sequence was collected from a man in his forties who had recovered from COVID-19. The chain uses TRBV9 and TRBJ1-2; possibly TRBD1 for D (5 bases). Specimen: peripheral blood. The CDR3 sequence is CASSVRAVGYGYTF. CDR3 sequence (DNA): TGTGCCAGCAGCGTCAGGGCCGTTGGCTATGGCTACACCTTC.